A single sample gave rise to the 18 T cell receptor beta chains below, sequenced in a study of CD4 T cells in relation to SARS-CoV-2 and coronaviruses (dated by TCRdb to the early 2020s). These receptors have no identified antigens. CD4+ T cells from unexposed donors were collected before the COVID-19 pandemic (2011-2018). The EasySep CD4+ T cell isolation kit was used to isolate CD4+ T cells once the cultures had run for under 11 days. The library was made by the immunoSEQ multiplex PCR assay. This is the immuneACCESS table as TCRdb keeps it, with only in-frame sequences that have V and J called. A part of the clones is gone; compared with another copy, unresolved V genes explain less than half, and the rest is unexplained. Present in this sample are 25,000 or so clones, about 80% of which were seen just once. The ten largest clones take up 25% to 30% of the sample. Material: CD4+ T cells from PBMCs, cultured in vitro. These receptors originate from a human donor in good health.

This clone ranks as medium-sized. The chain carries TRBV18 and TRBJ1-2; TRBD1 is a possible D gene (5 bases). CDR1 and CDR2 (germline): KGHSH, LQKENI. The CDR3 is 16 residues long. V dropped 0 bases and J dropped 3 bases, with 14 bases sitting between them. The CDR3, as DNA: TGTGCCAGCTCACCACCAAACAGGTTAAGGGACTATGGCTACACCTTC. As protein: CASSPPNRLRDYGYTF. Filled out from reference TRBV18 and TRBJ1-2, the complete variable domain reads NAGVMQNPRHLVRRRGQEARLRCSPMKGHSHVYWYRQLPEEGLKFMVYLQKENIIDESGMPKERFSAEFPKEGPSILRIQQVVRGDSAAYFCASSPPNRLRDYGYTFGSGTRLTVV.

The chain uses TRBV3-1 (or the pseudogene TRBV3-2) and TRBJ1-4; D not resolved. Germline-derived CDR1 and CDR2 are LGHDT and YNNKEL (reference sequence). The CDR3 extends over 15 amino acids. V was clipped by 0 bases and J by 7 bases, with 12 bases between them. Here the CDR3 DNA reads TGTGCCAGCAGCCAAGATGGCCGGGTACCTGAAAAACTGTTTTTT. Protein: CASSQDGRVPEKLFF.

J is TRBJ2-1 and V is TRBV24-1, with TRBD1 matching over 8 bases. Germline V gene lookup returns CDR1 KGHDR and CDR2 SFDVKD. The CDR3 contains 16 residues. The V and J ends lost 9 bases and 0 bases, in that order; junction bases with no gene match: 9. The CDR3 is CATSRDRSSSYNEQFF. In DNA form, the CDR3 reads TGTGCCACCTCTCGGGACAGGTCGAGCTCCTACAATGAGCAGTTCTTC.

There are a few counts of this clone. This sequence joins TRBV5-8 and TRBJ2-7, with D possibly TRBD1 on 5 matching bases. The CDR3 totals 15 residues. Looked up from germline, CDR1 is SGHTS and CDR2 is YDEGEE. V was trimmed by 4 bases and J by 4 bases, leaving 18 bases between them. The CDR3 sequence is CASSRTYRGIYEQYF. Written as DNA, the CDR3 is TGTGCCAGCAGCCGAACGTATAGGGGAATTTACGAGCAGTACTTC.

The rearrangement links TRBV20-1 to TRBJ2-2, with D perhaps assigned TRBD1 or TRBD2 (5 bases each). The CDR3 runs 15 residues. Trimming cost V 3 bases and J 0 bases, with 11 bases left between them. Germline CDR1 and CDR2: DFQATT and SNEGSKA (reference sequence). The CDR3 sequence is CSASRGTPNTGELFF. The CDR3 nucleotides read TGCAGTGCTAGTAGAGGGACCCCGAACACCGGGGAGCTGTTTTTT.

The J gene is TRBJ2-2, the V gene TRBV6-5, with 9 bases fitting TRBD2. Germline CDR1 is MNHEY and CDR2 is SVGAGI. V was pared by 7 bases and J by 5 bases, with 2 bases of the junction left unmatched. This CDR3 comprises 13 residues. CDR3 DNA: TGTGCCAGCACCAGCGGGGGGACCGGGGAGCTGTTTTTT. It yields the protein CASTSGGTGELFF.

This CDR3 reads CASSLSGDRTDTQYF. The CDR3 DNA reads TGTGCCAGCAGCCTCAGCGGGGATCGCACAGATACGCAGTATTTT. The chain links TRBV28 to TRBJ2-3; TRBD2 matches at 7 bases. V trimming: 6 bases; J trimming: 1 base; junction bases outside the gene matches: 7. CDR1 and CDR2 from the germline V gene are MDHEN and SYDVKM. The CDR3 is 15 residues long.

The rearrangement joins TRBV5-8 to TRBJ2-6; 9 bases align to TRBD1. Germline CDR1 reads SGHTS; CDR2 reads YDEGEE. The V gene end was trimmed by 0 bases and the J gene end by 1 base; junction bases not matched to a gene: 5. This CDR3 is 18 amino acids long. CDR3 nucleotides: TGTGCCAGCAGCTTGGAAAGGACAGGGGCTTCTGGGGCCAACGTCCTGACTTTC. As protein: CASSLERTGASGANVLTF.

The V call is TRBV5-1, the J call TRBJ2-5; D remains ambiguous. This CDR3 has 14 amino acids. Between the trimmed V and J ends, which lost 0 bases and 5 bases, there was a span of 11 bases. The germline CDR1 and CDR2 sequences are SGHRS and YFSETQ. CDR3 loop: CASSLGLLTETQYF. Here the CDR3 DNA reads TGCGCCAGCAGCTTGGGTCTACTCACTGAGACCCAGTACTTC.

The rearrangement links TRBV2 to TRBJ1-5; unclear D gene. The CDR3 is 11 amino acids. Trimming pared 4 bases from V and 7 bases from J, leaving 5 bases between. Looked up from germline, CDR1 is SNHLY and CDR2 is FYNNEI. CDR3: CASSGGQPQHF. CDR3 nucleotides: TGTGCCAGCAGTGGGGGACAGCCCCAGCATTTT.

The chain combines TRBV12-3 or TRBV12-4 with TRBJ2-3; D is uncertain. V gave up 3 bases and J gave up 5 bases, with 9 bases separating them. The CDR3 contains 13 residues. For the CDR3, the DNA is TGTGCCAGCAGTTTGGGCGGAAGAGATACGCAGTATTTT. Its protein is CASSLGGRDTQYF.

The rearrangement uses TRBV24-1 and TRBJ2-6; D could derive from TRBD1 or TRBD2 (6 bases each). The V gene's germline CDR1 is KGHDR and CDR2 SFDVKD. The CDR3 length is 17 residues. V shed 7 bases and J shed 2 bases, with 17 bases lying between them. CDR3 sequence reads: CATRLPRGGPGANVLTF. Written as DNA, the CDR3 is TGTGCCACCAGACTACCGAGAGGGGGGCCTGGGGCCAACGTCCTGACTTTC.

The V call is TRBV6-5, the J call TRBJ2-3; no firm D call. The V end lost 5 bases, the J end lost 0 bases, and 12 bases lay between the germline ends. CDR1 MNHEY and CDR2 SVGAGI come from the germline V gene. This CDR3 comprises 15 residues. CDR3 amino acids: CASSRRDSSTDTQYF. In nucleotides, the CDR3 is TGTGCCAGCAGTCGTCGTGACTCTAGCACAGATACGCAGTATTTT.

The chain has TRBV2 and TRBJ1-5; tentative D call: TRBD1 (5 bases). Trimming removed 8 bases from V and 11 bases from J, with 16 bases in between. This CDR3 is 12 amino acids long. CDR1 is SNHLY, CDR2 FYNNEI, per germline. The CDR3 loop reads CASGARGWSQHF. CDR3 nucleotide sequence: TGTGCCAGCGGGGCAAGAGGTTGGTCCCAGCATTTT.

This chain links TRBV6-5 with TRBJ2-7, with a tentative D call TRBD1 (8 bases). Germline V gene data show CDR1 as MNHEY and CDR2 as SVGAGI. The V end was cut by 6 bases, the J end by 2 bases, with 14 bases between. The CDR3 consists of 14 residues. In DNA, the CDR3 is TGTGCCAGCAGCACAGGGGGGGATACCTACGAGCAGTACTTC. It translates to CASSTGGDTYEQYF.

This chain links TRBV7-2 with TRBJ1-2; 8 bases line up with TRBD1. The trim removed 1 base at V and 8 bases at J, leaving 6 bases unmatched. The germline V gene encodes CDR1 SGHTA and CDR2 FQGNSA. This CDR3 comprises 14 residues. This chain's CDR3 is CASSLVVQGVGYTF. CDR3 bases: TGTGCCAGCAGCTTAGTAGTACAGGGGGTAGGCTACACCTTC.

This clone was recorded a few times. The chain carries TRBV7-9 and TRBJ2-7; D is ambiguous. Trimming left V 1 base short and J 2 bases short, with 12 bases between. This CDR3 spans 15 amino acids. Germline CDR1 reads SEHNR; CDR2 reads FQNEAQ (reference sequence). For the CDR3, the DNA is TGTGCCAGCAGCTTAGGAGTCGGCCGACCCTACGAGCAGTACTTC. Amino acids: CASSLGVGRPYEQYF.

The V call is TRBV5-1, the J call TRBJ2-7, with D possibly being TRBD1 (7 bases). Trimming left V 4 bases short and J 8 bases short, with 13 bases between. The CDR3 covers 12 residues. Germline V gene lookup returns CDR1 SGHRS and CDR2 YFSETQ. The CDR3 coding sequence is TGCGCCAGCAGCCCGCGGGACAGCAAGCAGTACTTC. Amino acids: CASSPRDSKQYF.